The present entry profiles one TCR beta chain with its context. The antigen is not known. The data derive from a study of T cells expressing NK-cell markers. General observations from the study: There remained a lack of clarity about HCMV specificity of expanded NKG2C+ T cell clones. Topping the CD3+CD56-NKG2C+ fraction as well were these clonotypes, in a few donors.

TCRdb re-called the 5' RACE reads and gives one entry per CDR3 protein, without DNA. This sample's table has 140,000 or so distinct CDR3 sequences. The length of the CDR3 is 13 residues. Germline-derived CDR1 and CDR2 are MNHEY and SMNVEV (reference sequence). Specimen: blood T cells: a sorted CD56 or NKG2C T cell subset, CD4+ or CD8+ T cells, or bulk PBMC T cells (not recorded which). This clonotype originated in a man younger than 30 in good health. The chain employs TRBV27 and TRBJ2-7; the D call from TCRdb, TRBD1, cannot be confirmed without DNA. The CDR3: CASGIGGSYEQYF.